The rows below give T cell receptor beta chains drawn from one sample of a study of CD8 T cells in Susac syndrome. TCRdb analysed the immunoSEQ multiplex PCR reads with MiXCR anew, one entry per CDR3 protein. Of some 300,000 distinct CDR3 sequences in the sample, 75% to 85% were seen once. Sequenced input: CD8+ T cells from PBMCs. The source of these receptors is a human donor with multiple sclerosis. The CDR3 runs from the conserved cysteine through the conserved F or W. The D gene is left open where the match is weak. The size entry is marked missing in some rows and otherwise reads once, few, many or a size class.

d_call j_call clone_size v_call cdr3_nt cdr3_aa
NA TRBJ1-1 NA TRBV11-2 TGTGCCCTAAGTCCCCTAATGAACACTGAAGCTTTCTTT CALSPLMNTEAFF
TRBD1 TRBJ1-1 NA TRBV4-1 TGCGCCAGCAGCCAAGTAGGAGGACAGGGCACTGAAGCTTTCTTT CASSQVGGQGTEAFF
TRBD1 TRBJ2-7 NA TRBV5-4 TGTGCCAGCAGCGGCCGGACAGGGTCCCTCCTAAATGACGAGCAGTACTTC CASSGRTGSLLNDEQYF
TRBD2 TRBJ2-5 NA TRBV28 TGTGCCAGCAGTTTCCTAAGCGGGAGAATGGAGACCCAGTACTTC CASSFLSGRMETQYF
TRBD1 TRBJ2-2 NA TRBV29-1 TGCAGCGTTTACAGGGGCACCGGGGAGCTGTTTTTT CSVYRGTGELFF
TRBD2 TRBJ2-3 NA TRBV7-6 TGTGCCAGCAACTTAGCCGGGACTAGTCCCGCAGATACGCAGTATTTT CASNLAGTSPADTQYF
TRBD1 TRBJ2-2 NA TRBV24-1 TGTGCCACCAGTGATCCGGACAGGGGGCACACCGGGGAGCTGTTTTTT CATSDPDRGHTGELFF
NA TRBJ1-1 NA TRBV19 TGTGCCAGTATGGTAACCAGTGGGCGGTCAGCTTTCTTT CASMVTSGRSAFF
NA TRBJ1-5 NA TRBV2 TGTGCCAGCAGCCCCAGGGGACCTCAGCCCCAGCATTTT CASSPRGPQPQHF
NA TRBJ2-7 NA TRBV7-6 TGTGCCAGCAGCTTAGTCCAAGGGGACTTACTCTACGAGCAGTACTTC CASSLVQGDLLYEQYF
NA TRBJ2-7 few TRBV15 TGTGCCACCAGTAGAGAATCTGGACTGAGCTACGAGCAGTACTTC CATSRESGLSYEQYF
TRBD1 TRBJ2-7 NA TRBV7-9 TGTGCCAGCAGCTTCTCCAGGGGGTTGGACGAGCAGTACTTC CASSFSRGLDEQYF
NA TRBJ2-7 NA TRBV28 TGTGCCAGCAGTTTCCCGGACAGTGGAGCCTACGAGCAGTACTTC CASSFPDSGAYEQYF
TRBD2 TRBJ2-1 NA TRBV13 TGTGCCAGCAGCTTAGCGGGAGGGCACGGCAATGAGCAGTTCTTC CASSLAGGHGNEQFF
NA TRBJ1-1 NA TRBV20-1 TGCAGTGCTAGAGAACAGCTTCACACTGAAGCTTTCTTT CSAREQLHTEAFF
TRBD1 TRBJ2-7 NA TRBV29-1 TGCAGCGTTGAAGCAGGGGACAGGGTCCAATACGAGCAGTACTTC CSVEAGDRVQYEQYF
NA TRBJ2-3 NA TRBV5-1 TGCGCCAGCAGCTCGACTCCACCTAGCACAGATACGCAGTATTTT CASSSTPPSTDTQYF
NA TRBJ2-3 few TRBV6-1 TGTGCCAGCAGTGATGGGACCCCCGGGGATACGCAGTATTTT CASSDGTPGDTQYF
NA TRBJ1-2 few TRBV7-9 TGTGCCAGCAGCTTAGCGGGACTGTATGGCTACACCTTC CASSLAGLYGYTF
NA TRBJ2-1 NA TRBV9 TGTGCCAGCAGCGTAAGCCGAGCAGGGACCCCTTACAATGAGCAGTTCTTC CASSVSRAGTPYNEQFF
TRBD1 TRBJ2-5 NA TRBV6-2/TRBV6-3 TGTGCCAGCAGTTACTCGAGAACCAGGGGGTTCCAAGAGACCCAGTACTTC CASSYSRTRGFQETQYF
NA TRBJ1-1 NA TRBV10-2 TGCGCCAGCAGTGAGTCTATAGGCCCCAGGGCGAACACTGAAGCTTTCTTT CASSESIGPRANTEAFF
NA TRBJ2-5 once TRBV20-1 TGCAGTGCTACCATATCAAGGTCACCCCTCCAAGAGACCCAGTACTTC CSATISRSPLQETQYF
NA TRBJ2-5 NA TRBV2 TGTGCCGGCTCTATTAGAGAGACCCAGTACTTC CAGSIRETQYF
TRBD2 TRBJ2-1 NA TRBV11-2 TGTGCCAGCAGCTTAGGGGGTCGGCGGGAGAAAGCCTACAATGAGCAGTTCTTC CASSLGGRREKAYNEQFF
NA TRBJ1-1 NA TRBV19 TGTGCCAGTTCGGTGAACACTGAAGCTTTCTTT CASSVNTEAFF
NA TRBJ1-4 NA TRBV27 TGTGCCAGCAGTTACGCAACTAATGAAAAACTGTTTTTT CASSYATNEKLFF
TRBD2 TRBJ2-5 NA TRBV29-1 TGCAGCCTGGCTCGGACTAGCGCGAGTGGGGAAGAGACCCAGTACTTC CSLARTSASGEETQYF
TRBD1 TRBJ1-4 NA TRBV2 TGTGCCAGCAGTGAACGGCAGGGGGCAAAAGGGAAACTGTTTTTT CASSERQGAKGKLFF
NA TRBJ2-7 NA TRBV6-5 TGTGCCAGCAGTTACTCGGAGGGCTCCTACGAGCAGTACTTC CASSYSEGSYEQYF
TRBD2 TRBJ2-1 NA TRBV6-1 TGTGCCAGCAGTCGGCTAGCGGGAGGGCCGCGGGATGAGCAGTTCTTC CASSRLAGGPRDEQFF
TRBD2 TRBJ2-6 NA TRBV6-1 TGTGCCACCCAAAGGGAGCGGCTAGCGGGAAGGTCTGGGGCCAACGTCCTGACTTTC CATQRERLAGRSGANVLTF
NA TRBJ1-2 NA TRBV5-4 TGTGCCAGCAGCTTGGGTCATGATCCGACGACGGAGGGCTACACCTTC CASSLGHDPTTEGYTF
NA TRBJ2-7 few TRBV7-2 TGTGCCAGCAGCGTCGCCCCGGACAGATCCTACGAGCAGTACTTC CASSVAPDRSYEQYF
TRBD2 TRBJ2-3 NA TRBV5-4 TGTGCCAGCAGCTTGGCCCCCGCTAGCGGGGTCACAGATACGCAGTATTTT CASSLAPASGVTDTQYF
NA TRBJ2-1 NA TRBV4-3 TGCGCCAGCAGCCGGAACAATAACAATGAGCAGTTCTTC CASSRNNNNEQFF